The clone carrying this TCR beta chain has more than one count but fewer than ten. PCR was performed a second time for about 7 to 12 cycles using a sample-barcoded 5' primer and a J-beta primer mix. Each CDR3 protein gets one entry after TCRdb re-called the 5' RACE reads with MiXCR. The table shows 750,000 to 1,000,000 distinct CDR3 sequences, with just under 30% occurring only once. This specimen belongs to a study of blood T cells in healthy people across ages. The CDR3 loop spans 16 amino acids. V shed 4 bases and J 0 bases; nucleotides not matched to a gene: 8. CDR1 and CDR2 from the germline V gene are DFQATT and SNEGSKA (reference sequence). The sample was also linked to a second study, of T cells of mothers and their children. According to that study: When mothers and children were related, their normalized repertoire overlap, which was always slightly higher, did not differ significantly from that of unrelated pairs.

The genes are TRBV20-1 and TRBJ2-3; 9 positions match TRBD2. The origin of this receptor is a middle-aged woman in good health. The sequencing input was blood. In nucleotides, the CDR3 is TGCAGTGCTAATATATGGCGGGGGGGCAGCACAGATACGCAGTATTTT. It yields the protein CSANIWRGGSTDTQYF.